This T cell receptor beta chain was found in a study of blood T cells in healthy people across ages. This CDR3 spans 14 amino acids. From germline, CDR1 is MNHEY and CDR2 SVGAGI. V lost 6 bases and J 4 bases, leaving 15 bases between the germline ends. Primers used in a second PCR of roughly 7 to 11 cycles were a sample-barcoded 5' primer and a J-beta primer mix. One entry per CDR3 protein results from TCRdb running MiXCR on the 5' RACE reads. The table has roughly 800,000 distinct CDR3 sequences, around a quarter seen once. This same sample was also part of a study on T cells of mothers and their children.

What was sequenced was blood. The sequence was collected from a boy aged 10-17 years in good health. The J gene is TRBJ2-5, the V gene TRBV6-5; possibly TRBD2 for D (5 bases). The DNA for the CDR3 is TGTGCCAGCAGCGCCGACGGGATAGGAGAGACCCAGTACTTC. Its translation: CASSADGIGETQYF.